The clone carrying this T cell receptor beta chain turned up a few times. The data were taken from a study of cytomegalovirus exposure and HLA in healthy donors. The PCR contained 60 Vbeta and 13 Jbeta primers. In the original processing: In a later analysis, around 10 million of approximately 86 million unique beta chains occurred in at least two donors. The table came from immunoSEQ multiplex PCR; TCRdb's copy has only in-frame clones and leaves some out. V and J calls plus clone size are reproduced from that table; the DNA served to infer D and trimming. The sample contains around 150,000 clones, around 10% of which appear only once. What was sequenced was PBMCs. This clonotype was obtained from a woman aged 40 to 49 in good health and CMV-seropositive.

In DNA form, the CDR3 reads TGTGCCACCAGCAGAGAGGACAGGGGGCCCACTGAAGCTTTCTTT. This translates into CATSREDRGPTEAFF. The chain links TRBV15 to TRBJ1-1; 11 bases are a match to TRBD1. Looked up from germline, CDR1 is LNHNV and CDR2 is YYDKDF (reference sequence). With V trimmed by 0 bases and J by 4 bases, 1 base remained unmatched. The CDR3 is made up of 15 amino acids.